The 4 T cell receptor beta chains below all came from one sample that was sequenced in a study of OX40 agonist ivuxolimab in advanced cancers. Profiling relied on immunoSEQ multiplex PCR, and the TCRdb table lists in-frame clones only, not all of them. The repertoire holds 45,000 to 65,000 clones, with about 88% as singletons. The material sequenced was CD4+ or CD8+ T cells sorted from blood, taken in a trial of the OX40 agonist ivuxolimab. Receptors originate from an adult with an advanced solid tumor such as melanoma, head and neck, liver or kidney cancer.

V and J are TRBV7-8 and TRBJ2-7, with 7 bases lining up with TRBD2. CDR1 SGHVS and CDR2 FQNEAQ come from the germline V gene. This CDR3 is built from 13 residues. Trimming at V came to 2 bases and at J to 5 bases, leaving 3 bases not matched to a gene. CDR3 in amino acids: CASSLRLADEQYF. In DNA, the CDR3 is TGTGCCAGCAGCTTAAGGCTAGCGGACGAGCAGTACTTC. The variable domain in full, completed from reference TRBV7-8 and TRBJ2-7, reads GAGVSQSPRYKVAKRGQDVALRCDPISGHVSLFWYQQALGQGPEFLTYFQNEAQLDKSGLPSDRFFAERPEGSVSTLKIQRTQQEDSAVYLCASSLRLADEQYFGPGTRLTVT.

The rearrangement uses TRBV5-6 and TRBJ2-7, with TRBD2 as a possible D gene (5 bases). The germline gives CDR1 SGHDT, CDR2 YYEEEE. V dropped 2 bases and J dropped 6 bases, with 18 bases sitting between them. This CDR3 is built from 15 residues. CDR3 sequence (DNA): TGTGCCAGCAGCTTCGTTGAGGGTTACCCCCCCGAGCAGTACTTC. It is translated as CASSFVEGYPPEQYF.

The chain employs TRBV11-2 and TRBJ1-1; no reliable D call. Trimming removed 5 bases at V and 1 base at J, with 8 bases between. This CDR3 comprises 13 residues. Germline V gene data show CDR1 as SGHAT and CDR2 as FQNNGV. The CDR3 loop is CASSPIANTEAFF. In nucleotides, the CDR3 is TGTGCCAGCAGCCCTATAGCGAACACTGAAGCTTTCTTT.

The chain links TRBV19 to TRBJ1-2; TRBD1 matches 9 bases. This CDR3 comprises 13 residues. Per the germline V gene, CDR1 is LNHDA and CDR2 is SQIVND (reference sequence). J lost 5 bases, V lost 6 bases, and 4 bases had no gene match. The CDR3 sequence is CASRPGTGYGYTF. As DNA, the CDR3 is TGTGCCAGTAGGCCCGGGACAGGGTATGGCTACACCTTC.